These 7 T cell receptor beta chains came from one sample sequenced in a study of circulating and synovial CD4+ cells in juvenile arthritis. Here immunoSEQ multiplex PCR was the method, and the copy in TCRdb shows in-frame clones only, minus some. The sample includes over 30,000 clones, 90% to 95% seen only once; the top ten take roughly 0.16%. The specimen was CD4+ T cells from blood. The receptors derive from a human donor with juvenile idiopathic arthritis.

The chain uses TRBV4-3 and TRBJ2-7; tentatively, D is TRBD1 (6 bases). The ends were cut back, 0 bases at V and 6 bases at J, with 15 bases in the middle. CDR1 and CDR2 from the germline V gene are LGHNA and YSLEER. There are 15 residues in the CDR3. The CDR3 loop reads CASSQEPQRGSEQYF. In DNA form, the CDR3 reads TGCGCCAGCAGCCAAGAACCACAGAGGGGGTCCGAGCAGTACTTC.

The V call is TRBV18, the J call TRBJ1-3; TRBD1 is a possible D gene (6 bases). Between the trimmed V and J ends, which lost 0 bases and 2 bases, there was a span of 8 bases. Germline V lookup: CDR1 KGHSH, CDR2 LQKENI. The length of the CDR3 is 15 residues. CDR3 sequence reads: CASSPPTGTGNTIYF. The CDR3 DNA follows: TGTGCCAGCTCACCACCAACAGGGACTGGAAACACCATATATTTT.

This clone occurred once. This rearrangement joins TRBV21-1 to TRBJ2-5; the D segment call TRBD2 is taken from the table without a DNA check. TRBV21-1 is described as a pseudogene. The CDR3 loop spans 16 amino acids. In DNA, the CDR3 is TGTGCCAGCAGCAATGAACCCCTAGCGGGAGCAGAGACCCAGTACTTC. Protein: CASSNEPLAGAETQYF.

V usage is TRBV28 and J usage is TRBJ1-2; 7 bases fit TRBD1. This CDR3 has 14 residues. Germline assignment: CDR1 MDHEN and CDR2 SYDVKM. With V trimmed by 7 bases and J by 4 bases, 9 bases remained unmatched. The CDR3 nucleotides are TGTGCCAGCACCCGACAGGGTGGGAGCTATGGCTACACCTTC. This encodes CASTRQGGSYGYTF.

The chain's CDR3 is CASSKPSQDYGYTF. CDR3 nucleotides: TGTGCCAGCAGTAAACCGTCCCAGGACTATGGCTACACCTTC. This chain connects TRBV6-6 to TRBJ1-2, with D hard to call. Germline CDR1 and CDR2: MNHNY and SVGAGI (reference sequence). The CDR3 covers 14 residues. V was trimmed by 5 bases and J by 3 bases, leaving 13 bases between them.

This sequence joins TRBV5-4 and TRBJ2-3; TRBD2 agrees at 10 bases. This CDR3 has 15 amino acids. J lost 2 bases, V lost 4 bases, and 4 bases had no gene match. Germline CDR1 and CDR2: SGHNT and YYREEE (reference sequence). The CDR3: CASSDGTSDTDTQYF. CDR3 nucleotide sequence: TGTGCCAGCAGCGACGGGACTAGCGACACAGATACGCAGTATTTT.

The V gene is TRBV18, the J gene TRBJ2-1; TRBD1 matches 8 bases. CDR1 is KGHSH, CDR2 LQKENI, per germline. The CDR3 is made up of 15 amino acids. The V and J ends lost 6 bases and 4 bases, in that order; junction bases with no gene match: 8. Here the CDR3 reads CASSRTGPVYNEQFF. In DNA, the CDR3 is TGTGCCAGCTCGCGGACAGGGCCCGTGTACAATGAGCAGTTCTTC. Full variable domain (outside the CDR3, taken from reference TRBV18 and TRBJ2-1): NAGVMQNPRHLVRRRGQEARLRCSPMKGHSHVYWYRQLPEEGLKFMVYLQKENIIDESGMPKERFSAEFPKEGPSILRIQQVVRGDSAAYFCASSRTGPVYNEQFFGPGTRLTVL.